The clone carrying this TCR beta chain came up many times. What it binds is not known. Among the patients, aged 18 to 65, hyperthyroidism was newly diagnosed and had lasted under 2 months. Uncontrolled infection, other autoimmune disease, pregnancy or lactation excluded patients. J lost 1 base, V lost 3 bases, and 7 bases had no gene match. This CDR3 has 17 residues. From germline, CDR1 is SNHLY and CDR2 FYNNEI. Amplified regions were TCR beta CDR3 sequences from RNA transcripts. The HTBI set primed first-round TCR CDR3 RT-PCR. TCRdb used MiXCR to reprocess the multiplex PCR reads, holding one entry per CDR3 protein. The data show approximately 630,000 distinct CDR3 sequences, roughly 17% seen once. The sample originates from a study of T cells in Graves' hyperthyroidism and ophthalmopathy. General study points: Most clonotypes expanded in thyroid above 0.001 were likewise present in blood. Ophthalmopathy prediction by the model preceded onset by a median approximately 5.9 months.

The rearrangement uses TRBV2 and TRBJ2-3; 10 positions match TRBD2. Sample: blood. The sequence was collected from a woman aged 25 to 45 with Graves' hyperthyroidism. CDR3 residues: CASSEALAGGGTDTQYF. Written as DNA, the CDR3 is TGTGCCAGCAGTGAGGCTTTAGCGGGAGGAGGCACAGATACGCAGTATTTT.